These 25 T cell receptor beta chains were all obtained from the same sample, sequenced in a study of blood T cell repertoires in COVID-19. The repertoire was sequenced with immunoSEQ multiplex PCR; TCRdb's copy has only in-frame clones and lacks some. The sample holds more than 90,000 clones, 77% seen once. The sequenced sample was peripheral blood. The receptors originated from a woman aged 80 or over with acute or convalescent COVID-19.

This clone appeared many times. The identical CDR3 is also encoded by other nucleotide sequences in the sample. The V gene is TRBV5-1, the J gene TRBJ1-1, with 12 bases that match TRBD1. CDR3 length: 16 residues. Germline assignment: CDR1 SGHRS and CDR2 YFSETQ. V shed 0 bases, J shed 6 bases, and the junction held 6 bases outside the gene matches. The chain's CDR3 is CASSLAGTGGVSEAFF. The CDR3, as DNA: TGCGCCAGCAGCTTGGCCGGGACAGGGGGCGTCTCTGAAGCTTTCTTT.

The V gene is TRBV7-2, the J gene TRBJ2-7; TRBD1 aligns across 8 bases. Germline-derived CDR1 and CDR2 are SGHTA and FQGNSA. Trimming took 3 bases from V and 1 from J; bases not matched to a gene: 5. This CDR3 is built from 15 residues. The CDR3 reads CASSLTGAQSYEQYF. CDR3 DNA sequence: TGTGCCAGCAGCTTGACAGGGGCCCAATCCTACGAGCAGTACTTC.

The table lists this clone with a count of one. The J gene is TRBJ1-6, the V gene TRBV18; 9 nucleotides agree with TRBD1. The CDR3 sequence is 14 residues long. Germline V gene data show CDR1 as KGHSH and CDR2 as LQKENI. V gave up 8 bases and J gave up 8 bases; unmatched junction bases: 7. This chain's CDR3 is CASQNRGRDSPLHF. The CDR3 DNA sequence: TGTGCCAGCCAGAACAGGGGGCGGGATTCACCCCTCCACTTT.

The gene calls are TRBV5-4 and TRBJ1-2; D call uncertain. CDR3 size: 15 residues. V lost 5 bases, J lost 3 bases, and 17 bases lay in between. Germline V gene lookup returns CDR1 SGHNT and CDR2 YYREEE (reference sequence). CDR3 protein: CASSFPGSGDYGYTF. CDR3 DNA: TGTGCCAGCAGTTTCCCGGGGTCGGGCGACTATGGCTACACCTTC.

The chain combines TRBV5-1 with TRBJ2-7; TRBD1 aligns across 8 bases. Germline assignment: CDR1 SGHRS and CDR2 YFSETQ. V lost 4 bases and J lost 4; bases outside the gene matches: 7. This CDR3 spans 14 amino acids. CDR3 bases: TGCGCCAGCAGCCCGACAGGGGTGGGATACGAGCAGTACTTC. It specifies CASSPTGVGYEQYF.

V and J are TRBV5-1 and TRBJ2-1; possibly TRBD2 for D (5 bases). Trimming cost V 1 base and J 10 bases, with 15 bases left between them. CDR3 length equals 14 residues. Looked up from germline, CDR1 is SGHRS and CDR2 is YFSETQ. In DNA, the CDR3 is TGCGCCAGCAGCTTGCCGCGGGCCTCTCCGGAGCAGTTCTTC. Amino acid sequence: CASSLPRASPEQFF. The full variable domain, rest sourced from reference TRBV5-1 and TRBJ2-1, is KAGVTQTPRYLIKTRGQQVTLSCSPISGHRSVSWYQQTPGQGLQFLFEYFSETQRNKGNFPGRFSGRQFSNSRSEMNVSTLELGDSALYLCASSLPRASPEQFFGPGTRLTVL.

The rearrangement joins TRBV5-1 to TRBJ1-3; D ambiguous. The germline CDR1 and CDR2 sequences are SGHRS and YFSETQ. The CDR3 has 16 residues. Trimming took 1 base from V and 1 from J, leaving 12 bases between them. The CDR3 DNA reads TGCGCCAGCAGCTTGTCCTTCGCAGGATCTGGAAACACCATATATTTT. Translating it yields CASSLSFAGSGNTIYF.

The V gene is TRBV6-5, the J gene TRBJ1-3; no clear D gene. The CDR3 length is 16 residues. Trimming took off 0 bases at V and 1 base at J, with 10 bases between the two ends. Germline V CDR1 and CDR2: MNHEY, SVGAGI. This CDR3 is CASSYSKYESGNTIYF. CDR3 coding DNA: TGTGCCAGCAGTTACTCGAAATACGAGTCTGGAAACACCATATATTTT.

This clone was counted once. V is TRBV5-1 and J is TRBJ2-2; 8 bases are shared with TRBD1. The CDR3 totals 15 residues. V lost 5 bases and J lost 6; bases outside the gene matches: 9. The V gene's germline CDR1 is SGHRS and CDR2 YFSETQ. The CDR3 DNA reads TGCGCCAGCAGTGCAGGGGGCGGAATAGCCGGGGAGCTGTTTTTT. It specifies CASSAGGGIAGELFF. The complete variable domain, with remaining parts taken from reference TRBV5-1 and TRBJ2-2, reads KAGVTQTPRYLIKTRGQQVTLSCSPISGHRSVSWYQQTPGQGLQFLFEYFSETQRNKGNFPGRFSGRQFSNSRSEMNVSTLELGDSALYLCASSAGGGIAGELFFGEGSRLTVL.

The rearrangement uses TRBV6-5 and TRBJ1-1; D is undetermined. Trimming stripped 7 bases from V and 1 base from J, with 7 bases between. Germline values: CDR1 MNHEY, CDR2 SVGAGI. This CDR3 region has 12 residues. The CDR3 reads CASKRPNTEAFF. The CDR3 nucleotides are TGTGCCAGCAAGCGGCCGAACACTGAAGCTTTCTTT.

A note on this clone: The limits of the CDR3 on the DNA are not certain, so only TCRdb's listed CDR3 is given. The CDR3 region is CATSSSGYGGTDTQYF. This chain connects TRBV24-1 to TRBJ2-3; TRBD2, the D gene given by the table, was not confirmed from the DNA. Germline V gene lookup returns CDR1 KGHDR and CDR2 SFDVKD. The CDR3 is 16 amino acids in total, end residues counted.

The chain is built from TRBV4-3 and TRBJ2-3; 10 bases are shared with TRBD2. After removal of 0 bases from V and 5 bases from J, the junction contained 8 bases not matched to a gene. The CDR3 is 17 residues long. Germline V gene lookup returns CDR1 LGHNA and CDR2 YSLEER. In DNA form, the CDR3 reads TGCGCCAGCAGCCAAGATAGCAGCGGGGGGGCAGGAGATACGCAGTATTTT. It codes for CASSQDSSGGAGDTQYF.

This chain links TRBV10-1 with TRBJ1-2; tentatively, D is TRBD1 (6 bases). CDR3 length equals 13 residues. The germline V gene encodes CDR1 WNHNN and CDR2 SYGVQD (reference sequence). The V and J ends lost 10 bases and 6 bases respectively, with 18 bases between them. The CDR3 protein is CAILTGGWDGYTF. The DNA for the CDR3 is TGCGCCATTTTGACAGGTGGATGGGATGGCTACACCTTC.

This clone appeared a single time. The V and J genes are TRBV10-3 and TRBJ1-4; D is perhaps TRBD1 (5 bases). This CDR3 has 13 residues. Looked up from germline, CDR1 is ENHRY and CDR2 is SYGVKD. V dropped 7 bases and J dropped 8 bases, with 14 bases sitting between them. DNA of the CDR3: TGTGCCATCACGGCAGGGCGGGGAGAAAAACTGTTTTTT. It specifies CAITAGRGEKLFF.

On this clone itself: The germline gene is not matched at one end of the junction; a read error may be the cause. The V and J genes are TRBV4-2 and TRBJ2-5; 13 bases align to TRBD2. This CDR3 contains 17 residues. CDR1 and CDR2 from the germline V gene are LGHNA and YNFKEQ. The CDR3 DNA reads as TGTGCCAGCAGCCAAGATTCCAATCGGCGACTAGCGGGAGGCCTGGACTTC. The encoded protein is CASSQDSNRRLAGGLDF.

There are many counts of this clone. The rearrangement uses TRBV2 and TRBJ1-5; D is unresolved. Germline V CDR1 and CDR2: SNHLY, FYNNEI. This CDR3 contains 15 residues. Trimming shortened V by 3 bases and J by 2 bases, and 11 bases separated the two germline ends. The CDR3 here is CASSEEATGNQPQHF. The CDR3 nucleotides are TGTGCCAGCAGTGAGGAGGCTACGGGCAATCAGCCCCAGCATTTT.

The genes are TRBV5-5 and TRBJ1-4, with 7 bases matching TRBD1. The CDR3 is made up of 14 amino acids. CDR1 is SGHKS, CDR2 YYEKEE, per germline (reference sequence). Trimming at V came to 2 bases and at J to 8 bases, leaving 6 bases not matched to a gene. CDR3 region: CASSFQTGREKLFF. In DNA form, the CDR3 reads TGTGCCAGCAGCTTTCAGACAGGGCGCGAAAAACTGTTTTTT.

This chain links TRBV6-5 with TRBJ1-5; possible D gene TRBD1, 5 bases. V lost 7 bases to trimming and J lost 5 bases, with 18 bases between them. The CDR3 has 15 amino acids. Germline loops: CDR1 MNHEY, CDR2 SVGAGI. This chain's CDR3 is CASKGPPGPDQPQHF. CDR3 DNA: TGTGCCAGCAAGGGGCCTCCTGGCCCTGATCAGCCCCAGCATTTT.

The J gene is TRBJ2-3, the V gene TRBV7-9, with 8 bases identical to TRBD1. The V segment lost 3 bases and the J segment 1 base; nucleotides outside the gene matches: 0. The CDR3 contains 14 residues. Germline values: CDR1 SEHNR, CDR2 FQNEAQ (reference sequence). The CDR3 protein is CASSLDRGTDTQYF. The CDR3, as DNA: TGTGCCAGCAGCTTGGACAGGGGCACAGATACGCAGTATTTT.

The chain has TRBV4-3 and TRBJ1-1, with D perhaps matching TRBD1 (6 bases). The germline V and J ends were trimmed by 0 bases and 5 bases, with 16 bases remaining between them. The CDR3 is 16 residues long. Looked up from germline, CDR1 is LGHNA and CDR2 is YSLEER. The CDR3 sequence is CASSQDTDRKGTEAFF. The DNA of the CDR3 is TGCGCCAGCAGCCAAGATACCGACAGGAAGGGGACTGAAGCTTTCTTT.

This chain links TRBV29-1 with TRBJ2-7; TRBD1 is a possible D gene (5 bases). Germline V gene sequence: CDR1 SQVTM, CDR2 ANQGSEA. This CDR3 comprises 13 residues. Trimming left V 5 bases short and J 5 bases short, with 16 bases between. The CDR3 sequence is CSVPTGRVDEQYF. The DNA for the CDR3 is TGCAGCGTTCCTACGGGCAGGGTGGACGAGCAGTACTTC.

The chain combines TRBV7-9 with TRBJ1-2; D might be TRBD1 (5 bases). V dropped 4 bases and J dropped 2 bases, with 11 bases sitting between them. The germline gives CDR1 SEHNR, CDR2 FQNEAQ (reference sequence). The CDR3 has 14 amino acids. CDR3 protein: CASSSAGGNYGYTF. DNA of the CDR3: TGTGCCAGCAGCTCCGCCGGGGGGAACTATGGCTACACCTTC. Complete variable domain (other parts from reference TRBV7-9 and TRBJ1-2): DTGVSQNPRHKITKRGQNVTFRCDPISEHNRLYWYRQTLGQGPEFLTYFQNEAQLEKSRLLSDRFSAERPKGSFSTLEIQRTEQGDSAMYLCASSSAGGNYGYTFGSGTRLTVV.

CDR3 DNA sequence: TGCAGCGTTGCGACGACAGCCCCTAGCACAGATACGCAGTATTTT. Translating it yields CSVATTAPSTDTQYF. V and J are TRBV29-1 and TRBJ2-3; D may be TRBD1 (5 bases). Germline V gene lookup returns CDR1 SQVTM and CDR2 ANQGSEA. V lost 4 bases, J lost 0 bases, and 14 bases lay in between. This CDR3 has 15 amino acids.

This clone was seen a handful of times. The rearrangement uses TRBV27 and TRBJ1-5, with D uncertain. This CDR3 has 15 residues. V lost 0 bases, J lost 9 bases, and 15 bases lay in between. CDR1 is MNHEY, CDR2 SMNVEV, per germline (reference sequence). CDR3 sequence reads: CASSLSRDLLGPQHF. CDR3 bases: TGTGCCAGCAGTTTATCGAGGGATCTTCTAGGGCCCCAGCATTTT.

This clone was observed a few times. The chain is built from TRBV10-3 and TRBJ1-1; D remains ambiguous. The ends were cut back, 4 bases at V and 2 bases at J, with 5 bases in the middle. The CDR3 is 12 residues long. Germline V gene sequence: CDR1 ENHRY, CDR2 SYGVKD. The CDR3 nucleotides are TGTGCCATCAGTGCGAGTAACACTGAAGCTTTCTTT. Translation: CAISASNTEAFF.